The rows below give T cell receptor beta chains drawn from one sample of a study of blood T cell repertoires in COVID-19. Method: immunoSEQ multiplex PCR; TCRdb's copy keeps in-frame clones and lacks some. The table has 65,000 to 70,000 clones, about four fifths seen once. Sequencing was performed on peripheral blood. Receptors originate from a woman aged 60-70 years with acute or convalescent COVID-19. Each CDR3 is given with its conserved first and last residue. D genes are given only for firm matches. Part of the rows lack a size; the others show once, few, many or a class for expanded clones.

d_gene	v_gene	abundance	j_gene	CDR3nt	CDR3aa
TRBD1	TRBV19	.	TRBJ1-5	TGTGCCAGTAGTATATTAACCGGACAGGGGCGCAATCAGCCCCAGCATTTT	CASSILTGQGRNQPQHF
.	TRBV11-2	few	TRBJ2-3	TGTGCCAGCAGCTTAGACGGGACTGGCACAGATACGCAGTATTTT	CASSLDGTGTDTQYF
.	TRBV24-1	.	TRBJ2-7	TGTGCCACCAGTGATTTCAACAGCTACGAGCAGTACTTC	CATSDFNSYEQYF
TRBD1	TRBV15	.	TRBJ1-6	TGTGCCACCAGCAGAGGCGGACAGGGGGCTAAGAATTCACCCCTCCACTTT	CATSRGGQGAKNSPLHF
.	TRBV10-2	.	TRBJ2-2	TGCGCCAGCAGTGAGCGGGACACCGGGGAGCTGTTTTTT	CASSERDTGELFF
.	TRBV3-1/TRBV3-2	.	TRBJ1-1	TGTGCCAGCAGCCAAGATCGGGTTTTCACTGAAGCTTTCTTT	CASSQDRVFTEAFF
.	TRBV3-1/TRBV3-2	.	TRBJ2-2	TGTGCCAGCAGCCGACTCGTTGTCCCAACCGGGGAGCTGTTTTTT	CASSRLVVPTGELFF
.	TRBV6-5	.	TRBJ1-5	TGTGCCAGCAGTCCTGGGGGGGGCGGCCAGCCCCAGCATTTT	CASSPGGGGQPQHF
TRBD1	TRBV19	.	TRBJ1-1	TGTGCCAGTAGTATACAGGGGGACACTGAAGCTTTCTTT	CASSIQGDTEAFF
.	TRBV5-5	.	TRBJ1-1	TGTGCCAGCAGCTTCCAGGAGAACACTGAAGCTTTCTTT	CASSFQENTEAFF
.	TRBV7-6	.	TRBJ1-6	TGTGCCAGCAGCTTATCTAGGGGCTGGAATTCACCCCTCCACTTT	CASSLSRGWNSPLHF
TRBD1	TRBV5-5	.	TRBJ2-7	TGTGCCAGCAGCTCCGGGACAGGGGGCCTCAAAGCCTACGAGCAGTACTTC	CASSSGTGGLKAYEQYF
TRBD1	TRBV7-2	.	TRBJ1-1	TGTGCCAGCAGCCCAGGGGACAGACCTTCCGAAGCTTTCTTT	CASSPGDRPSEAFF
.	TRBV7-3	.	TRBJ2-1	TGTGCCAGCAGCTTAACAACAGGGTGGGAAAACAATGAGCAGTTCTTC	CASSLTTGWENNEQFF
.	TRBV30	.	TRBJ1-2	TGTGCCTGGATCGGGGGGGTAGGGAACTATGGCTACACCTTC	CAWIGGVGNYGYTF
.	TRBV11-2	.	TRBJ1-3	TGTGCCAGCAGCCCCCCCGCCGGTTCTGGAAACACCATATATTTT	CASSPPAGSGNTIYF
.	TRBV9	few	TRBJ1-1	TGTGCCAGCAGCGTGGAGGTGAGCACTGAAGCTTTCTTT	CASSVEVSTEAFF
TRBD2	TRBV6-1	.	TRBJ2-2	TGTGCCAGCAGTGCCACTAGCGGGGGGGCCTTGGGCACCGGGGAGCTGTTTTTT	CASSATSGGALGTGELFF
.	TRBV2	.	TRBJ1-6	TGTGCCAGCAGTGATCGGGGTCTTGGGGATTCACCCCTCCACTTT	CASSDRGLGDSPLHF
.	TRBV5-5	few	TRBJ2-7	TGTGCCAGCAGCTTGAAGGGGCTCCCCCTCTACGAGCAGTACTTC	CASSLKGLPLYEQYF
TRBD1	TRBV18	.	TRBJ1-6	TGTGCCAGCTCACCAGCGGGACAGGGTACTAATTCACCCCTCCACTTT	CASSPAGQGTNSPLHF
TRBD1	TRBV3-1/TRBV3-2	.	TRBJ1-3	TGTGCCAGCAGCCGCCGGGACAGGGGAGACACCATATATTTT	CASSRRDRGDTIYF
TRBD1	TRBV7-9	once	TRBJ2-2	TGTGCCAGCAGCTATGGACAGGGGGCGAGGGAGCTGTTTTTT	CASSYGQGARELFF
.	TRBV6-5	.	TRBJ1-1	TGTGCCAGCAGTTTGGGAGGGGTCAGTGAAGCTTTCTTT	CASSLGGVSEAFF
.	TRBV6-4	few	TRBJ2-1	TGTGCCAGCAGTCGCGACGGGGGTGGGTACAATGAGCAGTTCTTC	CASSRDGGGYNEQFF
TRBD1	TRBV30	.	TRBJ1-6	TGTGCCTGGAGTGTACAGGGGGCTGATTCACCCCTCCACTTT	CAWSVQGADSPLHF
.	TRBV2	.	TRBJ1-3	TGTGCCAGCAGTGAAATAGGCGGGAGCTCTGGAAACACCATATATTTT	CASSEIGGSSGNTIYF
TRBD1	TRBV18	.	TRBJ2-5	TGTGCCAGCTCATACACAGGGGGCGCGGCCCAGACCCAGTACTTC	CASSYTGGAAQTQYF
TRBD1	TRBV11-2	few	TRBJ2-1	TGTGCCAGCAGCCCCGTGGACAGGGGGGAACAGTTCTTC	CASSPVDRGEQFF
.	TRBV30	few	TRBJ2-7	TGTGCCTGGGCCGGGAACTCCTACGAGCAGTACTTC	CAWAGNSYEQYF
TRBD2	TRBV3-1/TRBV3-2	.	TRBJ2-3	TGTGCCAGCAGCCAAGGGCCTAGCGGGGGGAGGGATACGCAGTATTTT	CASSQGPSGGRDTQYF
TRBD1	TRBV7-9	.	TRBJ1-1	TGTGCCAGCAGCTCCGGACGGACAGGCTACCCTGGGGGCACTGAAGCTTTCTTT	CASSSGRTGYPGGTEAFF
TRBD1	TRBV10-1	.	TRBJ2-3	TGCGCCAGCGCTGACAGGGGACACACAGATACGCAGTATTTT	CASADRGHTDTQYF
TRBD2	TRBV6-5	.	TRBJ2-1	TGTGCCAGCAGCCCGGGACTAGCGGGGAGTGAGCAGTTCTTC	CASSPGLAGSEQFF
.	TRBV2	.	TRBJ1-2	TGTGCCAGCACTCCAAGAGGCCTCTCTGGCTACACCTTC	CASTPRGLSGYTF
.	TRBV19	.	TRBJ1-2	TGTGCCAGTAGACTTAACTATGGCTACACCTTC	CASRLNYGYTF
TRBD1	TRBV3-1/TRBV3-2	.	TRBJ1-4	TGTGCCAGCAGCCAAGATCCGGGACAGGGAAGGAAACTGTTTTTT	CASSQDPGQGRKLFF
.	TRBV5-1	.	TRBJ2-1	TGCGCCAGCAGCTTGGCTGGGGCGAGGGGGAATGAGCAGTTCTTC	CASSLAGARGNEQFF
.	TRBV11-2	once	TRBJ2-5	TGTGCCAGCAGCTTAGGGGCAGAAGAGACCCAGTACTTC	CASSLGAEETQYF
TRBD1	TRBV19	.	TRBJ1-2	TGTGCCAGTAGTTCCGACAGGGAAGTAAGGAGTAACTATGGCTACACCTTC	CASSSDREVRSNYGYTF
.	TRBV6-5	.	TRBJ2-1	TGTGCCAGCCGATGGAGGGGGGGCAGGAATGAGCAGTTCTTC	CASRWRGGRNEQFF
TRBD1	TRBV27	.	TRBJ1-1	TGTGCCAGCAGTACCGGGACAGGGCGAAACACTGAAGCTTTCTTT	CASSTGTGRNTEAFF
.	TRBV7-2	.	TRBJ2-2	TGTGCCAGCAGGATATCCTTAGGGGGGGACACCGGGGAGCTGTTTTTT	CASRISLGGDTGELFF
TRBD1	TRBV7-6	.	TRBJ1-5	TGTGCCAGCAGCTCGCGACCGGGACAGACTAGCAATCAGCCCCAGCATTTT	CASSSRPGQTSNQPQHF
TRBD1	TRBV5-4	.	TRBJ2-2	TGTGCCAGCAGCTTGTGGACAGGGGGGTCACCCGGGGAGCTGTTTTTT	CASSLWTGGSPGELFF
TRBD2	TRBV5-1	.	TRBJ2-1	TGCGCCAGCAGCTTGGGAGGAGCGGGGGTTAACAATGAGCAGTTCTTC	CASSLGGAGVNNEQFF
.	TRBV30	few	TRBJ1-5	TGTGCCTGGAGTCGCCCGCCTCGGAGTCAGCCCCAGCATTTT	CAWSRPPRSQPQHF
.	TRBV6-1	.	TRBJ1-6	TGTGCCAGCAGTGAATCAGGCAGGGGTAATTCACCCCTCCACTTT	CASSESGRGNSPLHF